This is a list of T cell receptor beta chains from one sample in a study of cytomegalovirus exposure and HLA in healthy donors. Only in-frame clones appear in the TCRdb table, and some are missing; sequencing was by immunoSEQ multiplex PCR. Altogether 130,000 to 150,000 clones are present, 74% being singletons, with the ten largest covering around 4.5%. Sequencing input: PBMCs. The receptor source for this set is a man in his late teens or twenties in good health and CMV-seropositive. The CDR3 runs from the conserved cysteine through the conserved F or W. Each record gives: V gene, D gene, J gene, clone size, CDR3 protein, CDR3 DNA. A D gene is named only where the DNA matches it firmly. A row's size may be missing; if present it is once, few, many or a size class.

V gene: TRBV5-6; D gene: .; J gene: TRBJ1-4; clone size: .; CDR3 protein: CASSWTDRGDEKLFF; CDR3 DNA: TGTGCCAGCAGCTGGACGGACAGAGGGGATGAAAAACTGTTTTTT
V gene: TRBV5-1; D gene: TRBD2; J gene: TRBJ2-1; clone size: .; CDR3 protein: CASSSGTSGFYNEQFF; CDR3 DNA: TGCGCCAGCAGTTCCGGGACTAGCGGGTTCTACAATGAGCAGTTCTTC
V gene: TRBV6-5; D gene: TRBD1; J gene: TRBJ2-7; clone size: .; CDR3 protein: CASSYSRGLGGEQYF; CDR3 DNA: TGTGCCAGCAGTTACTCGAGGGGGCTTGGGGGCGAGCAGTACTTC
V gene: TRBV4-3; D gene: TRBD1; J gene: TRBJ1-2; clone size: few; CDR3 protein: CASSQRHGQANYGYTF; CDR3 DNA: TGCGCCAGCAGCCAACGTCACGGACAGGCAAACTATGGCTACACCTTC
V gene: TRBV7-8; D gene: .; J gene: TRBJ2-1; clone size: .; CDR3 protein: CASSLASTYNEQFF; CDR3 DNA: TGTGCCAGCAGCTTAGCGTCCACCTACAATGAGCAGTTCTTC
V gene: TRBV25-1; D gene: TRBD1; J gene: TRBJ1-6; clone size: .; CDR3 protein: CASSAWTGNNSPLHF; CDR3 DNA: TGTGCCAGCAGTGCCTGGACAGGGAATAATTCACCCCTCCACTTT
V gene: TRBV25-1; D gene: TRBD2; J gene: TRBJ2-2; clone size: .; CDR3 protein: CASSEHSGRFGELFF; CDR3 DNA: TGTGCCAGCAGTGAGCATAGCGGGCGGTTCGGGGAGCTGTTTTTT
V gene: TRBV28; D gene: .; J gene: TRBJ2-7; clone size: .; CDR3 protein: CASSLPSRAYEQYF; CDR3 DNA: TGTGCCAGCAGCCTTCCGAGCAGGGCCTACGAGCAGTACTTC
V gene: TRBV27; D gene: TRBD2; J gene: TRBJ2-7; clone size: .; CDR3 protein: CASSFLRTGTSGPYEQYF; CDR3 DNA: TGTGCCAGCAGTTTCCTCCGAACCGGGACTAGCGGGCCCTACGAGCAGTACTTC
V gene: TRBV9; D gene: .; J gene: TRBJ2-7; clone size: .; CDR3 protein: CASSVGIRGAYGDEQYF; CDR3 DNA: TGTGCCAGCAGCGTAGGAATACGGGGGGCTTATGGAGACGAGCAGTACTTC
V gene: TRBV28; D gene: TRBD2; J gene: TRBJ2-2; clone size: once; CDR3 protein: CASLGGERAGELFF; CDR3 DNA: TGTGCCAGCCTTGGGGGGGAAAGGGCCGGGGAGCTGTTTTTT
V gene: TRBV7-9; D gene: TRBD1; J gene: TRBJ2-7; clone size: .; CDR3 protein: CASSPQTGSSYEQYF; CDR3 DNA: TGTGCCAGCAGCCCGCAGACAGGGAGCTCCTACGAGCAGTACTTC
V gene: TRBV2; D gene: .; J gene: TRBJ2-2; clone size: .; CDR3 protein: CASSLVAPNTGELFF; CDR3 DNA: TGTGCCAGCAGTCTAGTTGCGCCGAACACCGGGGAGCTGTTTTTT
V gene: TRBV5-1; D gene: TRBD1; J gene: TRBJ2-5; clone size: few; CDR3 protein: CASSFQGARETQYF; CDR3 DNA: TGCGCCAGCAGCTTTCAGGGGGCACGCGAGACCCAGTACTTC
V gene: TRBV5-4; D gene: .; J gene: TRBJ1-1; clone size: .; CDR3 protein: CASSFTVLNTEAFF; CDR3 DNA: TGTGCCAGCAGCTTCACAGTACTGAACACTGAAGCTTTCTTT
V gene: TRBV7-8; D gene: .; J gene: TRBJ1-2; clone size: .; CDR3 protein: CASSLVQGYGYTF; CDR3 DNA: TGTGCCAGCAGCCTAGTTCAGGGCTATGGCTACACCTTC
V gene: TRBV27; D gene: .; J gene: TRBJ2-7; clone size: .; CDR3 protein: CASSPFHARDEQYF; CDR3 DNA: TGTGCCAGCAGTCCCTTTCACGCCCGGGACGAGCAGTACTTC
V gene: TRBV7-9; D gene: .; J gene: TRBJ2-7; clone size: .; CDR3 protein: CASSPERSYEQYF; CDR3 DNA: TGTGCCAGCAGCCCTGAGCGGTCCTACGAGCAGTACTTC
V gene: TRBV28; D gene: TRBD1; J gene: TRBJ2-7; clone size: .; CDR3 protein: CASSFPRTGRTPYEQYF; CDR3 DNA: TGTGCCAGCAGTTTCCCGCGGACAGGGAGAACCCCCTACGAGCAGTACTTC
V gene: TRBV27; D gene: .; J gene: TRBJ2-2; clone size: .; CDR3 protein: CASSFLGELFF; CDR3 DNA: TGTGCCAGCAGTTTCCTCGGGGAGCTGTTTTTT
V gene: TRBV5-1; D gene: TRBD1; J gene: TRBJ1-1; clone size: .; CDR3 protein: CASRTGQGSLNTEAFF; CDR3 DNA: TGCGCCAGCAGGACAGGACAGGGTAGTTTGAACACTGAAGCTTTCTTT
V gene: TRBV4-2; D gene: TRBD2; J gene: TRBJ2-5; clone size: .; CDR3 protein: CASSQVSSGKETQYF; CDR3 DNA: TGTGCCAGCAGCCAAGTCTCTAGCGGGAAAGAGACCCAGTACTTC
V gene: TRBV29-1; D gene: TRBD1; J gene: TRBJ2-7; clone size: .; CDR3 protein: CSVAGTAYEQYF; CDR3 DNA: TGCAGCGTAGCCGGGACAGCCTACGAGCAGTACTTC
V gene: TRBV7-3; D gene: TRBD1; J gene: TRBJ1-1; clone size: .; CDR3 protein: CASSSRGQTEAFF; CDR3 DNA: TGTGCCAGCAGCTCAAGGGGGCAGACTGAAGCTTTCTTT